This T cell receptor (beta chain) was recovered during a study of cytomegalovirus exposure and HLA in healthy donors. Findings and limits, study-wide: The records held CMV serostatus as the only immune exposure information.

In germline, CDR1 is MGHRA, CDR2 YSYEKL. The CDR3 runs to 15 residues. V dropped 0 bases and J dropped 2 bases, with 10 bases sitting between them. Concerning this clone itself: Its antigen is undetermined.

Researchers ran the PCR with 60 Vbeta and 13 Jbeta primers. Method: immunoSEQ multiplex PCR; TCRdb's copy keeps in-frame clones and lacks some. This sample yields roughly 200,000 clones, of which under 9.5% are seen a single time; 1% to 1.5% belongs to the top ten. The sequence came from a woman aged 30 to 39 in good health and CMV-seropositive. The chain employs TRBV4-1 and TRBJ2-5; D may be TRBD1 (6 bases). Material: PBMCs. The CDR3 is CASSQDPGTQETQYF. CDR3 sequence (DNA): TGCGCCAGCAGCCAAGATCCGGGGACACAAGAGACCCAGTACTTC.